This T cell receptor (beta chain) appears in the sequencing data of a study of human T cells and chemical hapten exposure. TCRdb reprocessed the RACE reads via MiXCR and lists one record per CDR3 protein. Of around 180,000 distinct CDR3 sequences in the sample, just under 30% are singletons; the top ten hold 2.9%. This clonotype was observed a handful of times. Time point reported: pre-sensitization, week 0. Treatment of the sample: therapeutic diphenylcyclopropenone sensitization with weekly scalp DPC. The V gene lost 4 bases and the J gene lost 4 bases, with 10 bases spanning the gap. This CDR3 comprises 13 residues.

The clonotype comes from a woman in her thirties with alopecia areata. Some clones in this sample may be carry-over from other donors' samples. The chain links TRBV12-3 or TRBV12-4 to TRBJ2-5; D is ambiguous. Sequenced material: whole blood, taken in connection with sensitization to the hapten diphenylcyclopropenone (DPC). For the CDR3, the DNA is TGTGCCAGCAGTTACCAACGCCGAGAGACCCAGTACTTC. It codes for CASSYQRRETQYF.